The 31 T cell receptor beta chains presented below share a single source sample, sequenced in a study of cytomegalovirus exposure and HLA in healthy donors. Sequencing used immunoSEQ multiplex PCR; TCRdb keeps in-frame clones, though not all of them. The sample has 150,000 to 200,000 clones, approximately 89% seen once. The specimen sequenced was PBMCs. The receptors were sampled from a man aged 25-40 years in good health and CMV-seropositive.

The chain is built from TRBV6-5 and TRBJ2-7; D is tentatively TRBD1 or TRBD2 (5 bases each). V was shortened by 8 bases and J by 3 bases, with 11 bases between the two germline ends. There are 12 residues in the CDR3. Germline V gives CDR1 MNHEY, CDR2 SVGAGI. The CDR3 coding sequence is TGTGCCAGCGGTAGTGGGGGCTACGAGCAGTACTTC. Amino acids: CASGSGGYEQYF.

This clone has a handful of counts. The CDR3 loop is CASLYNEQFF. The DNA of the CDR3 is TGTGCCAGCTTATACAATGAGCAGTTCTTC. This chain links TRBV2 with TRBJ2-1; D is uncertain. From germline, CDR1 is SNHLY and CDR2 FYNNEI. The CDR3 length is 10 residues. V lost 8 bases and J 4 bases, leaving 3 bases between the germline ends.

The V and J genes are TRBV9 and TRBJ2-2; TRBD2 might be the D (6 bases). The CDR3 totals 17 residues. The V and J ends lost 0 bases and 1 base respectively, with 13 bases between them. Germline CDR1 and CDR2: SGDLS and YYNGEE. The CDR3, as DNA: TGTGCCAGCAGCGTAGCAGCAGGAGGGTTGAACACCGGGGAGCTGTTTTTT. Translation gives CASSVAAGGLNTGELFF.

A few counts support this clone. The chain combines TRBV7-9 with TRBJ1-3; the D gene is possibly TRBD1 (6 bases). V was trimmed by 8 bases and J by 3 bases, leaving 8 bases between them. This CDR3 is built from 12 residues. Germline CDR1 and CDR2: SEHNR and FQNEAQ (reference sequence). This CDR3 is CASLQGGNTIYF. Written as DNA, the CDR3 is TGTGCCAGCCTACAGGGTGGAAACACCATATATTTT. The complete variable domain, with remaining parts taken from reference TRBV7-9 and TRBJ1-3, reads DTGVSQNPRHKITKRGQNVTFRCDPISEHNRLYWYRQTLGQGPEFLTYFQNEAQLEKSRLLSDRFSAERPKGSFSTLEIQRTEQGDSAMYLCASLQGGNTIYFGEGSWLTVV.

This clone occurred once. The CDR3 region is CASSGSGGETQYF. The CDR3 DNA reads TGTGCCAGCAGCGGTAGCGGGGGGGAGACCCAGTACTTC. The chain is built from TRBV9 and TRBJ2-5; 10 nucleotides match TRBD2. V shed 3 bases and J 5 bases; nucleotides not matched to a gene: 1. CDR3 length: 13 residues. Per the germline V gene, CDR1 is SGDLS and CDR2 is YYNGEE.

This chain links TRBV10-2 with TRBJ2-3, with D possibly TRBD2 on 5 matching bases. Trimming pared 3 bases from V and 2 bases from J, leaving 15 bases between. This CDR3 has 16 amino acids. Germline assignment: CDR1 WSHSY and CDR2 SAAADI. CDR3 sequence: CASSDPRLAVTDTQYF. In nucleotides, the CDR3 is TGCGCCAGCAGTGACCCCCGGCTAGCCGTCACAGATACGCAGTATTTT.

This chain links TRBV27 with TRBJ2-3; 7 bases align to TRBD2. From germline, CDR1 is MNHEY and CDR2 SMNVEV (reference sequence). V lost 5 bases and J lost 1; bases outside the gene matches: 6. This CDR3 has 15 residues. The CDR3, as DNA: TGTGCCAGCAGTGCCCGCGGGGGAGGCACAGATACGCAGTATTTT. Encoded protein: CASSARGGGTDTQYF.

This clone has only one observation. The V and J genes are TRBV7-9 and TRBJ1-2; the D gene is possibly TRBD1 (5 bases). This CDR3 region has 14 residues. CDR1 is SEHNR and CDR2 is FQNEAQ in the germline V gene (reference sequence). Trimming took 5 bases from V and 3 from J, leaving 13 bases between them. The CDR3 reads CASSILARDYGYTF. The CDR3 region has the DNA TGTGCCAGCAGCATCCTCGCCAGGGACTATGGCTACACCTTC.

The chain combines TRBV5-1 with TRBJ1-1; a possible D gene is TRBD1 (5 bases). There are 14 residues in the CDR3. Trimming pared 2 bases from V and 1 base from J, leaving 9 bases between. The germline V gene encodes CDR1 SGHRS and CDR2 YFSETQ. The CDR3 is CASSFGGRNTEAFF. CDR3 DNA sequence: TGCGCCAGCAGCTTTGGGGGGAGGAACACTGAAGCTTTCTTT.

V gene TRBV7-2 combines with J gene TRBJ2-1; maybe TRBD1 (6 bases). The germline gives CDR1 SGHTA, CDR2 FQGNSA. The CDR3 length is 15 residues. V lost 5 bases to trimming and J lost 5 bases, with 16 bases between them. This chain's CDR3 is CASSHRVSSNNEQFF. As DNA, the CDR3 is TGTGCCAGCAGCCACAGGGTTTCTAGCAACAATGAGCAGTTCTTC.

This rearrangement joins TRBV13 to TRBJ2-7, with D perhaps matching TRBD1 (6 bases). With 5 bases removed from V and 7 bases from J, the gap between germline ends came to 9 bases. From germline, CDR1 is PRHDT and CDR2 FYEKMQ (reference sequence). The CDR3 sequence is 11 residues long. The CDR3 DNA reads TGTGCCAGCAGCGAAAGGGGGGAGCAGTACTTC. Amino acid sequence: CASSERGEQYF.

This chain joins TRBV6-6 and TRBJ1-3, with 8 bases lining up with TRBD1. The V gene's germline CDR1 is MNHNY and CDR2 SVGAGI (reference sequence). The CDR3 has 14 amino acids. V was pared by 5 bases and J by 2 bases, with 2 bases of the junction left unmatched. This CDR3 is CASSPDRAGNTIYF. The CDR3 DNA reads as TGTGCCAGCAGTCCGGACAGGGCTGGAAACACCATATATTTT.

The chain uses TRBV10-2 and TRBJ1-5; D might be TRBD1 (6 bases). From germline, CDR1 is WSHSY and CDR2 SAAADI. V lost 6 bases, J lost 1 base, and 10 bases lay in between. CDR3 length: 14 residues. In nucleotides, the CDR3 is TGCGCCAGCAGATCTCAGGGGAGCAATCAGCCCCAGCATTTT. As protein: CASRSQGSNQPQHF.

This chain links TRBV28 with TRBJ2-7; 7 bases are shared with TRBD1. J lost 4 bases, V lost 4 bases, and 13 bases had no gene match. The CDR3 consists of 16 residues. Germline V gene sequence: CDR1 MDHEN, CDR2 SYDVKM. The CDR3 DNA is TGTGCCAGCAGTTCACCACAGGGGAACGGGTTTTACGAGCAGTACTTC. Its translation is CASSSPQGNGFYEQYF.

The V and J genes are TRBV29-1 and TRBJ1-1, with 8 bases identical to TRBD1. With 7 bases clipped from V and 3 bases from J, the junction kept 10 bases outside the gene matches. The CDR3 runs to 14 residues. The germline gives CDR1 SQVTM, CDR2 ANQGSEA. The CDR3 DNA sequence: TGCAGCGGCGTACGATGGGACAGGCACACTGAAGCTTTCTTT. Its protein product is CSGVRWDRHTEAFF.

The chain employs TRBV7-6 and TRBJ2-7; D not resolved. From germline, CDR1 is SGHVS and CDR2 FNYEAQ. Trimming left V 1 base short and J 3 bases short, with 7 bases between. The CDR3 covers 13 residues. The CDR3 spells CASSLGRVYEQYF. In DNA, the CDR3 is TGTGCCAGCAGCTTAGGCCGGGTCTACGAGCAGTACTTC.

This clone has just one count. This chain connects TRBV5-4 to TRBJ1-3; D uncertain. The V end lost 4 bases, the J end lost 4 bases, and 12 bases lay between the germline ends. This CDR3 has 14 amino acids. CDR1 is SGHNT, CDR2 YYREEE, per germline (reference sequence). The chain's CDR3 is CASSPSLDGNTIYF. Here the CDR3 DNA reads TGTGCCAGCAGCCCTTCCTTGGACGGAAACACCATATATTTT.

The chain joins TRBV2 to TRBJ1-2; D remains unclear. Germline CDR1 and CDR2: SNHLY and FYNNEI. The CDR3 consists of 16 residues. Between the trimmed V and J ends, which lost 8 bases and 1 base, there was a span of 20 bases. CDR3 region: CASLAGYLNFNYGYTF. The CDR3 region has the DNA TGTGCCAGCTTAGCGGGTTATTTAAATTTTAACTATGGCTACACCTTC. The full variable domain, its missing parts supplied by reference TRBV2 and TRBJ1-2, is EPEVTQTPSHQVTQMGQEVILRCVPISNHLYFYWYRQILGQKVEFLVSFYNNEISEKSEIFDDQFSVERPDGSNFTLKIRSTKLEDSAMYFCASLAGYLNFNYGYTFGSGTRLTVV.

The V call is TRBV7-9, the J call TRBJ2-5; D might be TRBD2 (6 bases). CDR1 is SEHNR, CDR2 FQNEAQ, per germline (reference sequence). This CDR3 is built from 16 residues. V was pared by 4 bases and J by 1 base, with 16 bases between. The CDR3 DNA is TGTGCCAGCAGCTCCCTTGCGATTAGCGGCCAAGAGACCCAGTACTTC. Residues: CASSSLAISGQETQYF.

The V call is TRBV7-9, the J call TRBJ2-1, with 11 bases that match TRBD2. Germline CDR1 SEHNR, CDR2 FQNEAQ (reference sequence). The ends lost 1 base at V and 5 bases at J; junction bases unmatched: 1. The length of the CDR3 is 15 residues. This CDR3 is CASSLVTSGNNEQFF. The CDR3 nucleotides read TGTGCCAGCAGCTTAGTGACTAGCGGGAACAATGAGCAGTTCTTC.

The V and J genes are TRBV2 and TRBJ1-4, with unresolved D. With 6 bases removed from V and 7 bases from J, the gap between germline ends came to 9 bases. Germline V lookup: CDR1 SNHLY, CDR2 FYNNEI. CDR3 size: 12 residues. The CDR3 coding sequence is TGTGCCAGCAGAGCCACAGCTGAAAAACTGTTTTTT. This translates into CASRATAEKLFF.

The chain recombines TRBV11-3 with TRBJ1-6; D remains ambiguous. This CDR3 is built from 14 residues. Trimming took 5 bases from V and 4 from J, leaving 9 bases between them. The germline gives CDR1 SGHNT, CDR2 YENEEA. The CDR3 reads CASSPMGYNSPLHF. DNA of the CDR3: TGTGCCAGCAGCCCTATGGGATATAATTCACCCCTCCACTTT.

The chain is built from TRBV15 and TRBJ1-2; D gene unclear. The CDR3 contains 17 residues. CDR1 LNHNV and CDR2 YYDKDF come from the germline V gene (reference sequence). Deletions cut 1 base from V and 4 bases from J, with 19 bases between. For the CDR3, the DNA is TGTGCCACCAGCAGAGTTACATCTTCTCTCCTTGGCTATGGCTACACCTTC. Its protein is CATSRVTSSLLGYGYTF.

This rearrangement joins TRBV5-1 to TRBJ2-1, with D perhaps being TRBD1 or TRBD2 (5 bases each). Per the germline V gene, CDR1 is SGHRS and CDR2 is YFSETQ. V gave up 0 bases and J gave up 5 bases, with 18 bases separating them. This CDR3 region has 17 residues. This chain's CDR3 is CASSLGGSTPGNNEQFF. CDR3 DNA: TGCGCCAGCAGCTTGGGGGGGTCAACCCCAGGGAACAATGAGCAGTTCTTC.

This chain connects TRBV2 to TRBJ2-1; maybe TRBD1 (6 bases). The CDR3 sequence is 15 residues long. V lost 5 bases, J lost 7 bases, and 18 bases lay in between. CDR1 and CDR2 from the germline V gene are SNHLY and FYNNEI. The CDR3 DNA reads as TGTGCCAGCAGTCTACAGGGTTTGCGTGGAAATGAGCAGTTCTTC. Translated, it gives CASSLQGLRGNEQFF.

This rearrangement joins TRBV25-1 to TRBJ2-7, with D hard to call. The CDR3 contains 16 residues. Germline CDR1 reads MGHDK; CDR2 reads SYGVNS. The V end lost 6 bases, the J end lost 3 bases, and 21 bases lay between the germline ends. CDR3 residues: CASRGSGRQGGYEQYF. For the CDR3, the DNA is TGTGCCAGCAGGGGCTCAGGCAGGCAAGGTGGCTACGAGCAGTACTTC.

V usage is TRBV5-1 and J usage is TRBJ2-1; 7 bases agree with TRBD1. The CDR3 runs 14 residues. After removal of 4 bases from V and 4 bases from J, the junction contained 5 bases not matched to a gene. Germline CDR1 is SGHRS and CDR2 is YFSETQ. CDR3 loop: CASSEGGLYNEQFF. The DNA of the CDR3 is TGCGCCAGCAGCGAAGGGGGCCTATACAATGAGCAGTTCTTC.

The rearrangement uses TRBV5-1 and TRBJ2-1; the match to TRBD1 covers 10 bases. The CDR3 contains 15 residues. Germline V gives CDR1 SGHRS, CDR2 YFSETQ. The ends lost 4 bases at V and 8 bases at J; junction bases unmatched: 9. CDR3 region: CASSQRQGAEDEQFF. CDR3 DNA sequence: TGCGCCAGCAGCCAGCGACAGGGGGCCGAGGATGAGCAGTTCTTC.

The rearrangement uses TRBV27 and TRBJ2-1, with D perhaps matching TRBD1 (5 bases). The V end was cut by 4 bases, the J end by 10 bases, with 11 bases between. Looked up from germline, CDR1 is MNHEY and CDR2 is SMNVEV (reference sequence). The CDR3 has 12 amino acids. As DNA, the CDR3 is TGTGCCAGCAGTTACAGGACCGAGGAGCAGTTCTTC. It yields the protein CASSYRTEEQFF.

V is TRBV7-2 and J is TRBJ1-1; TRBD1 matches at 11 bases. This CDR3 is built from 16 residues. J lost 2 bases, V lost 5 bases, and 7 bases had no gene match. CDR1 and CDR2 (germline): SGHTA, FQGNSA. The CDR3 sequence is CASSQFGTGGNTEAFF. DNA of the CDR3: TGTGCCAGCAGCCAGTTCGGGACAGGGGGAAACACTGAAGCTTTCTTT.

This clone has just a few counts. The V call is TRBV6-1, the J call TRBJ2-7; weak D call: TRBD1 (5 bases). With 1 base removed from V and 3 bases from J, the gap between germline ends came to 13 bases. This CDR3 has 15 residues. Germline CDR1 MNHNS, CDR2 SASEGT. CDR3 DNA: TGTGCCAGCAGTGAAGGGTTAGGGGTTGGCTACGAGCAGTACTTC. Translated: CASSEGLGVGYEQYF.